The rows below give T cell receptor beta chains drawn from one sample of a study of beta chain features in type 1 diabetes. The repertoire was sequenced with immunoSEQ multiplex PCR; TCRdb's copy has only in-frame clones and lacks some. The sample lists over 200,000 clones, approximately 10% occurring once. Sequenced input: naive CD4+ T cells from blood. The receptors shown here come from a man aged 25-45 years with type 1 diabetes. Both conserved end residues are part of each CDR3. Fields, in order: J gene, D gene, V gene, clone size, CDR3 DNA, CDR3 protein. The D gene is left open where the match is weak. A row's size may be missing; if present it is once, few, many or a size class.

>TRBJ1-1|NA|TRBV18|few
TGTGCCAGCTCACCACGGGCAGGGGAAGTGACTGAAGCTTTCTTT
CASSPRAGEVTEAFF
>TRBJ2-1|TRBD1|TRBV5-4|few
TGTGCCAGTCGGGACAGAGGGGGCAATGAGCAGTTCTTC
CASRDRGGNEQFF
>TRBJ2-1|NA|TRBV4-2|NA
TGTGCCAGCAGCCAAGTGGGCGGGGCCTCCTACAATGAGCAGTTCTTC
CASSQVGGASYNEQFF
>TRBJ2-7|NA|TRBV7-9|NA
TGTGCCAGCGGTGTCGGAGCCTACGAGCAGTACTTC
CASGVGAYEQYF
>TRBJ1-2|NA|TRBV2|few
TGTGCCAGCAGGGACAGAGCTAACTATGGCTACACCTTC
CASRDRANYGYTF
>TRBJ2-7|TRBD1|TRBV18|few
TGTGCCAGCTCACCAGGGACAGGGAACGAGCAGTACTTC
CASSPGTGNEQYF
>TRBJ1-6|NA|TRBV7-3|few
TGTGCCACCGAACCCCCGTGGAGGCTCTATAATTCACCCCTCCACTTT
CATEPPWRLYNSPLHF
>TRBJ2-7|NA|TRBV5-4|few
TGTGCCAGCAGCTTGGAGGGCTCGGGGTCCTACGAGCAGTACTTC
CASSLEGSGSYEQYF
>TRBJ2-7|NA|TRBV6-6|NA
TGTGCCAGCAGTGACCAGGGGTCTGCAGGTCGGGAGCAGTACTTC
CASSDQGSAGREQYF
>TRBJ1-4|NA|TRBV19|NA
TGTGCCAGTAGTTTCACCGTCTTGAGCGGTGAAAAACTGTTTTTT
CASSFTVLSGEKLFF
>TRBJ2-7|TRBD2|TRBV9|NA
TGTGCCAGCAGCGTGGGGACTAGCGGGGGCTGGTCCTACGAGCAGTACTTC
CASSVGTSGGWSYEQYF
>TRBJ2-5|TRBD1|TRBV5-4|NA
TGTGCCAGCAGCTCCACAGGGGGCAGGAAGACCCAGTACTTC
CASSSTGGRKTQYF
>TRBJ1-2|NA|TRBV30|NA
TGTGCCTGGAGAACAGGACCTCCCCGGGATGGCTACACCTTC
CAWRTGPPRDGYTF
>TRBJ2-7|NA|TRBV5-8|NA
TGTGCCAGCAGCTTGCTCTTCTACGAGCAGTACTTC
CASSLLFYEQYF
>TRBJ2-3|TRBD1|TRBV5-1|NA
TGCGCCAGCCGAAGGGACAGTTTCACAGATACGCAGTATTTT
CASRRDSFTDTQYF
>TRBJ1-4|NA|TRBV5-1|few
TGCGCCAGCAGCTTGTACTTACAGGGAAGAGACGAAAAACTGTTTTTT
CASSLYLQGRDEKLFF
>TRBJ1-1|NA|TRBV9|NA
TGTGCCAGCGGAACGGGGAACACTGAAGCTTTCTTT
CASGTGNTEAFF
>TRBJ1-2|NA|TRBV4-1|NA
TGCGCCAGCAGGAGCTCGGGGGGCTATGGCTACACCTTC
CASRSSGGYGYTF
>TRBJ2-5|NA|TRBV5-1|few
TGCGCCAGCAGCTTGGAGAGGTCGCCGGGAAAGACCCAGTACTTC
CASSLERSPGKTQYF
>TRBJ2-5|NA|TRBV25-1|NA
TGTGCCAGCAGTGTTTCGGACCAAGAGACCCAGTACTTC
CASSVSDQETQYF
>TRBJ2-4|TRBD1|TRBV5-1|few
TGCGCCAGCAGCATAGGACAGGGCTCCGGCTCCAAAAACATTCAGTACTTC
CASSIGQGSGSKNIQYF
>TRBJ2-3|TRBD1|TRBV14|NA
TGTGCCAGCAGCCGGGACAGAAGCAGAGATACGCAGTATTTT
CASSRDRSRDTQYF
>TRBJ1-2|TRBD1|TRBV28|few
TGTGCCAGCAGGTCGGGACAGACTAACTATGGCTACACCTTC
CASRSGQTNYGYTF
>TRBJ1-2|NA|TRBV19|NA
TGTGCCAGTAGTGAACTCCGAGGCTACACCTTC
CASSELRGYTF
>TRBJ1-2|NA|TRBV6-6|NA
TGTGCCAGCAGTTACTCCGGCGGGCAGAGTTATGGCTACACCTTC
CASSYSGGQSYGYTF
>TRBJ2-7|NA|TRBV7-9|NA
TGTGCCAGCAGCTTCGGGGGTGCCGAGCAGTACTTC
CASSFGGAEQYF
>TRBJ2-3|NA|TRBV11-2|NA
TGTGCCAGCAGCTCATGGGCTAATAGTGGCACAGATACGCAGTATTTT
CASSSWANSGTDTQYF
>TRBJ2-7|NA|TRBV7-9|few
TGTGCCAGCAGCACAGAGCTACGGCCCTACGAGCAGTACTTC
CASSTELRPYEQYF
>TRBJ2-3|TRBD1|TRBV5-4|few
TGTGCCAGCAGTCCAACAGGGGGACGGACAGATACGCAGTATTTT
CASSPTGGRTDTQYF
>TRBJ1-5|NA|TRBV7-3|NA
TGTGCCAGCAGCTCAAGCGGGGGCAATCAGCCCCAGCATTTT
CASSSSGGNQPQHF
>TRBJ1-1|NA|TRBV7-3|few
TGTGCCAGCAGCGACAGAGTGAACACTGAAGCTTTCTTT
CASSDRVNTEAFF
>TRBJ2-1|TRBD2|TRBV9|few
TGTGCCAGCAGCGTAGGGACTAGCGGGTACAATGAGCAGTTCTTC
CASSVGTSGYNEQFF
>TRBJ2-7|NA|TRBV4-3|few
TGCGCCAGCAGCCAAGATCCTCGGGTGGGCGAGCAGTACTTC
CASSQDPRVGEQYF
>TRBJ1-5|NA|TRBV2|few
TGTGCCAGCAGTGAAGCTAGGGGGATCGTTCAGCCCCAGCATTTT
CASSEARGIVQPQHF
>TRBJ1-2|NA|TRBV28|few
TGTGCCAGCAGTTTACGGGGCTATGGCTACACCTTC
CASSLRGYGYTF
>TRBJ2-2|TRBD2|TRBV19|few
TGTGCCAGTAGTCGCCTAGCGGGGGCCGGAGGCGGGGAGCTGTTTTTT
CASSRLAGAGGGELFF
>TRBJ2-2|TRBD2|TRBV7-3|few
TGTGCCAGCAGCCCCCCTCCAGCGGGGGGCACCGGGGAGCTGTTTTTT
CASSPPPAGGTGELFF
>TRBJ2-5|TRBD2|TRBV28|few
TGTGCCAGCACCTTAGCGGGGGGGCGCCAAGAGACCCAGTACTTC
CASTLAGGRQETQYF
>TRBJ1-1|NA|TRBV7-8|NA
TGTGCCAGCAGCTCCAGGGTCCCGAACACTGAAGCTTTCTTT
CASSSRVPNTEAFF
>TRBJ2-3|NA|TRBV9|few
TGTGCCAGCAGCGCGAGAGATACGCAGTATTTT
CASSARDTQYF
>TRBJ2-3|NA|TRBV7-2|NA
TGTGCCAGCAGCTTTGGCTTAGATACGCAGTATTTT
CASSFGLDTQYF
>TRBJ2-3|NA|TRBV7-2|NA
TGTGCCAGCAGTTCCGGGAGCAGCACAGATACGCAGTATTTT
CASSSGSSTDTQYF
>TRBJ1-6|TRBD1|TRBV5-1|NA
TGCGCCAGCAGCTTGGACAGGGGTAATTCACCCCTCCACTTT
CASSLDRGNSPLHF
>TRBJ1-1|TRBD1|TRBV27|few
TGTGCCAGCAGTTCAACAGGGGGCTGGACTGAAGCTTTCTTT
CASSSTGGWTEAFF
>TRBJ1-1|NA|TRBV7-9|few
TGTGCCAGCAGCTTAGGCCGGGCAGGGCGGGGGAACACTGAAGCTTTCTTT
CASSLGRAGRGNTEAFF
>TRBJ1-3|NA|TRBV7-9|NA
TGTGCCAGCAGCTTAGCCTCGGAACATGCGGATTTT
CASSLASEHADF
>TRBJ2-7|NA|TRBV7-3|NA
TGTGCCAGCAGCCGACGACACCTACCCTACGAGCAGTACTTC
CASSRRHLPYEQYF
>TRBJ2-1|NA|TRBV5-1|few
TGCGCCAGCAGCTTCACCGTAGACTCCTACAATGAGCAGTTCTTC
CASSFTVDSYNEQFF
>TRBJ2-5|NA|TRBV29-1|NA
TGCAGCGTTGAAAGCAGGCTGGACCAAGAGACCCAGTACTTC
CSVESRLDQETQYF
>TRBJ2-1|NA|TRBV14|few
TGTGCCAGCAGCCCCCCTATTTCCCCCTACAATGAGCAGTTCTTC
CASSPPISPYNEQFF
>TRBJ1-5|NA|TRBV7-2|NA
TGTGCCAGCAGCTTAGCGCACGGGAATCAGCCCCAGCATTTT
CASSLAHGNQPQHF
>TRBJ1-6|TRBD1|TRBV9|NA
TGTGCCAGCAGCGTTTCCACGGAAGAGGACAGGGCGAATTCACCCCTCCACTTT
CASSVSTEEDRANSPLHF
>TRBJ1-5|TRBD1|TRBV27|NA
TGTGCCAGCAGTTCTGACAGGGCCCAGCCCCAGCATTTT
CASSSDRAQPQHF
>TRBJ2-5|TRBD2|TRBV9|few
TGTGCCAGCAGCGTAGTTAGCGGGGGCCGGGAGACCCAGTACTTC
CASSVVSGGRETQYF
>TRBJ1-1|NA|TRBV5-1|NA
TGCGCCAGCAGCTCGCTGGGGGGGAACACTGAAGCTTTCTTT
CASSSLGGNTEAFF
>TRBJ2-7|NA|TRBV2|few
TGTGCCAGCAGTGGCGGCTACGAGCAGTACTTC
CASSGGYEQYF
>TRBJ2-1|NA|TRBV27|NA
TGTGCCAGCAGTTTATTAACTAATCCGGGATCCCGAAGGGAGCAGTTCTTC
CASSLLTNPGSRREQFF
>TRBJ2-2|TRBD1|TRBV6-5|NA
TGTGCCAGCAGTTACCCTCCGCCGGGACAGGGTGGGGAGCTGTTTTTT
CASSYPPPGQGGELFF
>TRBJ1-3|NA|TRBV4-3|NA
TGCGCCAGCAGCGAACAGGGACTAGTTCCCGGAAACACCATATATTTT
CASSEQGLVPGNTIYF